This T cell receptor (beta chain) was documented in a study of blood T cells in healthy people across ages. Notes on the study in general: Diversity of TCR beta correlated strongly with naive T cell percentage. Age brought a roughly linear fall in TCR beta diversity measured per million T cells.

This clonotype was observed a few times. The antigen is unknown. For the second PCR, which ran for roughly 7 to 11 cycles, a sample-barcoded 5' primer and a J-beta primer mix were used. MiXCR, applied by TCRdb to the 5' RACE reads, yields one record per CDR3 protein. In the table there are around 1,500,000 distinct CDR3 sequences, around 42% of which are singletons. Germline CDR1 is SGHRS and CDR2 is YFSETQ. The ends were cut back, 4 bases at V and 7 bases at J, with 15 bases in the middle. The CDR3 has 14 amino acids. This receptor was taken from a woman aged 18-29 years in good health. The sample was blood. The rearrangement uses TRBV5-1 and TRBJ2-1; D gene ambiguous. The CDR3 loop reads CASSHSLGLNEQFF. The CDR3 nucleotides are TGCGCCAGCAGCCACAGTCTAGGGCTTAATGAGCAGTTCTTC.